Listed here is a single T cell receptor beta chain. The antigen is not known. Treatment reported: about 20 received Ad26.COV2.S at low or high dose, single or two shots; 5 received placebo; per-sample allocation not given. Sampling was performed 63 days after the first vaccine or placebo injection. TCRdb's table, derived via immunoSEQ multiplex PCR, lists solely in-frame clones and lacks some. The sample contains approximately 460,000 clones, nearly 90% of which appear only once. The sample is drawn from a study of Ad26.COV2.S vaccination and SARS-CoV-2 variants. Study context: Once, or twice with 56 days between doses, Ad26.COV2.S was given intramuscularly. Whole-study results and caveats: Those who received the vaccine showed greater spike-specific TCR breadth than those given placebo.

V was shortened by 3 bases and J by 4 bases, with 16 bases between the two germline ends. CDR1 is GTSNPN and CDR2 is SVGIG in the germline V gene (reference sequence). The CDR3 loop spans 15 amino acids. The sequencing used peripheral blood, collected in a trial of Ad26.COV2.S vaccine versus placebo. The chain links TRBV30 to TRBJ2-1; no clear D gene. The sequence derives from a person aged 18 to 65 who received the Ad26.COV2.S COVID-19 vaccine or a placebo. CDR3: CAWSSFSPSYNEQFF. The CDR3 bases are TGTGCCTGGAGCTCATTTAGCCCCTCTTACAATGAGCAGTTCTTC.